Described below is a single TCR beta chain sequence and its context. Per germline, CDR1 MNHEY and CDR2 SVGAGI. Losses at the gene ends were 6 bases for V and 8 bases for J; bases not matched to a gene: 9. CDR3 length: 14 residues. This sample is part of a study of blood T cell repertoires in COVID-19. Some clones are missing from TCRdb's copy, which holds only in-frame ones; the method was immunoSEQ multiplex PCR. Found here are 200,000 to 300,000 clones, 80% to 90% of them singletons; the top ten hold roughly 10%. Participant reports of clinical history set cohort assignment. Cohort 3 recovered donors had two negative PCRs, clearance, or symptom resolution.

Sequenced material: PBMCs or T cells enriched from blood (not recorded which). This TCR derives from a man between 40 and 49 years old who had recovered from COVID-19. The genes are TRBV6-5 and TRBJ2-1; 8 nucleotides match TRBD2. The CDR3 DNA reads as TGTGCCAGCAGGTCGGCGGGGGGAAGGGATGAGCAGTTCTTC. This translates into CASRSAGGRDEQFF.